The 30 T cell receptor beta chains presented below share a single source sample, sequenced in a study of T cell clonality in common variable immunodeficiency. These receptors are not linked to any known antigen. Assay: immunoSEQ multiplex PCR; the TCRdb copy retains only in-frame clones and omits some. The sample is made up of about 33,000 clones, none counted only once. Study-level findings and limits: Fewer deletions and N-nucleotide insertions were reportedly seen in common variable immunodeficiency TCR beta sequences.

The sample comprised peripheral blood mononuclear cells. All receptors derive from a human donor with common variable immunodeficiency.

This clone was counted between two and nine times. The CDR3 end is not reached by the read, which stops 3 residues before it; the germline J gene fills it in. The chain uses TRBV19 and TRBJ1-2; 7 bases agree with TRBD1. CDR3 length: 15 residues. The V gene's germline CDR1 is LNHDA and CDR2 SQIVND (reference sequence). Germline trimming cut 5 bases from V and 3 bases from J; bases unmatched to any gene: 9. The CDR3 loop reads CASSDPTGWDYGYTF. The CDR3 bases that were read are TGTGCCAGTAGTGACCCGACAGGGTGGGACTATGGC.

In its sample, this clone was seen a few times. With the read ending 3 residues before the CDR3 end, the germline J gene is used to fill in that end. This rearrangement joins TRBV29-1 to TRBJ1-2; 7 bases agree with TRBD1. The germline gives CDR1 SQVTM, CDR2 ANQGSEA. V shed 5 bases and J 4 bases; nucleotides not matched to a gene: 4. The CDR3 spans 12 residues. The CDR3 sequence is CSVLPGGYGYTF. The CDR3 DNA, read in part, is TGCAGCGTTCTCCCAGGGGGCTATGGC.

This clone is judged medium-sized (0.01 to 0.1%). The sequence runs out 3 residues before the end of the CDR3; the remainder is reconstructed from the germline J gene. The chain links TRBV11-2 to TRBJ1-1; D is possibly TRBD1 (5 bases). The V and J ends lost 6 bases and 1 base respectively, with 9 bases between them. Germline CDR1 reads SGHAT; CDR2 reads FQNNGV. The CDR3 contains 13 residues. CDR3 loop: CASSTQGNTEAFF. The sequenced part of the CDR3 DNA is TGTGCCAGCAGTACTCAGGGGAACACTGAA.

This clone has ten or more counts. The read ends 3 residues early relative to the CDR3; the germline J gene fills the gap. The chain couples TRBV5-1 to TRBJ1-1, with D perhaps matching TRBD1 (5 bases). CDR1 and CDR2 from the germline V gene are SGHRS and YFSETQ. This CDR3 has 16 residues. Trimming cost V 4 bases and J 1 base, with 17 bases left between them. The CDR3 protein is CASSEGQIRPNTEAFF. The covered CDR3 bases are TGCGCCAGCAGCGAGGGGCAGATAAGACCGAACACTGAA.

This clone has ten or more counts. The DNA ends 3 residues before the CDR3 does, and the rest of the CDR3 is filled in from the germline J gene. J is TRBJ2-7 and V is TRBV19; 12 nucleotides line up with TRBD2. This CDR3 is built from 17 residues. Germline CDR1 and CDR2: LNHDA and SQIVND (reference sequence). Trimming took 3 bases from V and 0 from J; bases not matched to a gene: 6. The part of the CDR3 DNA that was read is TGTGCCAGTAGTATCGCTGGGACTAGCGGGTCCTCCTACGAG. This encodes CASSIAGTSGSSYE. The whole CDR3 sequence is CASSIAGTSGSSYEQYF.

Remarks on this clone: Other DNA sequences from this sample encode an identical CDR3 as well. CDR3 bases read: TGTGCCAGCTCACCAGGAACAGGAGACAGGGTAGGGCAGCCC. Protein sequence: CASSPGTGDRVGQP. The whole CDR3 reads CASSPGTGDRVGQPQHF. The rearrangement links TRBV18 to TRBJ1-5; 7 bases are a match to TRBD1. The read is 3 residues too short to cover the CDR3 end, so that end is filled in from the germline J gene. This CDR3 contains 17 residues. Germline V gene lookup returns CDR1 KGHSH and CDR2 LQKENI. Trimming took 2 bases from V and 7 from J; bases not matched to a gene: 14. Complete variable domain (other parts from reference TRBV18 and TRBJ1-5): NAGVMQNPRHLVRRRGQEARLRCSPMKGHSHVYWYRQLPEEGLKFMVYLQKENIIDESGMPKERFSAEFPKEGPSILRIQQVVRGDSAAYFCASSPGTGDRVGQPQHFGDGTRLSIL.

Concerning this clone: The read ends 3 residues before the CDR3 terminus; that terminus is restored from the germline J gene. The chain uses TRBV13 and TRBJ2-3; D uncertain. The CDR3 sequence is 13 residues long. V was trimmed by 5 bases and J by 0 bases, leaving 6 bases between them. Germline V lookup: CDR1 PRHDT, CDR2 FYEKMQ (reference sequence). The sequenced CDR3 bases are TGTGCCAGCAGCACCACTAGCACAGATACG. Translating it yields CASSTTSTDT. The full CDR3 reads CASSTTSTDTQYF.

This clone was detected only a few times. The read stops 3 residues short of the end of the CDR3; the missing end is completed from the germline J gene. The chain links TRBV7-9 to TRBJ2-1; no clear D gene. The ends were cut back, 5 bases at V and 8 bases at J, with 10 bases in the middle. The germline V gene encodes CDR1 SEHNR and CDR2 FQNEAQ (reference sequence). The CDR3 runs to 12 residues. The DNA read from the CDR3 is TGTGCCAGCAGCAAACCCGGGTATGAG. Translated: CASSKPGYE. The whole CDR3 reads CASSKPGYEQFF.

As to this clone: The CDR3 end is not reached by the read, which stops 3 residues before it; the germline J gene fills it in. V is TRBV19 and J is TRBJ2-5; 10 nucleotides match TRBD1. The CDR3 is 17 amino acids. V dropped 2 bases and J dropped 6; count of bases not matched to a gene: 12. Germline V CDR1 and CDR2: LNHDA, SQIVND (reference sequence). CDR3 protein: CASSISFGTGARKTQYF. CDR3 bases read: TGTGCCAGTAGTATATCTTTCGGGACAGGGGCGAGAAAGACC.

This clone was counted ten times or more. CDR3 region: CASSEKGLPYGYTF. The sequenced CDR3 bases are TGTGCCAGCAGTGAAAAGGGGCTGCCCTATGGC. The chain employs TRBV6-1 and TRBJ1-2, with a tentative D call TRBD1 (5 bases). The read terminates 3 residues ahead of where the CDR3 ends, so the germline J gene completes it. Germline CDR1 reads MNHNS; CDR2 reads SASEGT. The V and J ends lost 2 bases and 4 bases respectively, with 11 bases between them. This CDR3 is built from 14 residues.

This clone was seen repeatedly, ten times or more. With the read ending 3 residues before the CDR3 end, the germline J gene is used to fill in that end. The chain couples TRBV20-1 to TRBJ1-1; a possible D gene is TRBD1 (6 bases). The CDR3 consists of 15 residues. V was trimmed by 0 bases and J by 5 bases, leaving 16 bases between them. Germline V gives CDR1 DFQATT, CDR2 SNEGSKA (reference sequence). CDR3 DNA (partial): TGCAGTGCTAGAGATGGGAAAGGGGGAAGGACTGAA. As protein: CSARDGKGGRTE. The full CDR3 sequence reads CSARDGKGGRTEAFF.

This clone was observed a handful of times. The CDR3 goes on 3 residues after the read ends, and that part is filled in from the germline J gene. V and J are TRBV2 and TRBJ2-1; D may match TRBD1 or TRBD2 (6 bases each). Germline lookup yields CDR1 SNHLY and CDR2 FYNNEI. V was clipped by 3 bases and J by 6 bases, with 18 bases between them. The CDR3 has 16 amino acids. This chain's CDR3 is CASSEEGIEGVNEQFF. Incomplete CDR3 DNA: TGTGCCAGCAGTGAGGAGGGGATTGAGGGGGTCAATGAG.

This clone appeared many times. The missing CDR3 end, 3 residues past where the read stops, is filled in from the germline J gene. The chain carries TRBV19 and TRBJ1-1; D not certain. The V and J ends lost 7 bases and 1 base respectively, with 16 bases between them. Germline V CDR1 and CDR2: LNHDA, SQIVND (reference sequence). The CDR3 is made up of 15 amino acids. The CDR3 bases that were read are TGTGCCAGTAACTCCCCTGGACGGGGGAACACTGAA. Translation: CASNSPGRGNTE. The full CDR3 is CASNSPGRGNTEAFF.

This clone was counted between two and nine times. The CDR3 goes on 3 residues after the read ends, and that part is filled in from the germline J gene. The chain carries TRBV19 and TRBJ1-5; 7 positions match TRBD1. The CDR3 has 15 amino acids. V shed 7 bases and J 4 bases; nucleotides not matched to a gene: 10. CDR1 is LNHDA and CDR2 is SQIVND in the germline V gene (reference sequence). The CDR3 region is CASTKGAGENQPQHF. The CDR3 bases that were read are TGTGCCAGTACCAAGGGGGCAGGGGAAAATCAGCCC.

This clone showed up many times. The read halts 3 residues ahead of the CDR3 end, with the missing end drawn from the germline J gene. This chain connects TRBV2 to TRBJ2-6; D unresolved. V gave up 4 bases and J gave up 0 bases, with 7 bases separating them. Germline V gives CDR1 SNHLY, CDR2 FYNNEI. CDR3 length equals 15 residues. The CDR3 here is CASSGGRSGANVLTF. CDR3 DNA (partial): TGTGCCAGCAGTGGTGGCCGCTCTGGGGCCAACGTC. The variable domain in full, completed from reference TRBV2 and TRBJ2-6, reads EPEVTQTPSHQVTQMGQEVILRCVPISNHLYFYWYRQILGQKVEFLVSFYNNEISEKSEIFDDQFSVERPDGSNFTLKIRSTKLEDSAMYFCASSGGRSGANVLTFGAGSRLTVL.

The sample holds many counts of this clone. Partial CDR3 DNA: TGCGCCAGCAGCTTGGGGACTAGCGGGGGCCTCGATGCCTACGAG. It encodes CASSLGTSGGLDAYE. The whole CDR3 reads CASSLGTSGGLDAYEQYF. The chain has TRBV5-1 and TRBJ2-7; 13 nucleotides match TRBD2. The read gets to within 3 residues of the CDR3 end, and the germline J gene fills in the rest. Germline V gene sequence: CDR1 SGHRS, CDR2 YFSETQ. Trimming cost V 0 bases and J 2 bases; bases outside gene matches: 8. This CDR3 contains 18 residues. The full variable domain, with the rest looked up from reference TRBV5-1 and TRBJ2-7, is KAGVTQTPRYLIKTRGQQVTLSCSPISGHRSVSWYQQTPGQGLQFLFEYFSETQRNKGNFPGRFSGRQFSNSRSEMNVSTLELGDSALYLCASSLGTSGGLDAYEQYFGPGTRLTVT.

A remark on this clone: The CDR3 end is not reached by the read, which stops 3 residues before it; the germline J gene fills it in. The V call is TRBV7-9, the J call TRBJ1-1; D gene uncertain. CDR3 size: 13 residues. Trimming took 6 bases from V and 2 from J, leaving 10 bases between them. CDR1 and CDR2 (germline): SEHNR, FQNEAQ (reference sequence). The CDR3 bases that were read are TGTGCCAGCAGGTGGCCCGTCAACACTGAA. It specifies CASRWPVNTE. The entire CDR3 is CASRWPVNTEAFF. The full variable domain, rest sourced from reference TRBV7-9 and TRBJ1-1, is DTGVSQNPRHKITKRGQNVTFRCDPISEHNRLYWYRQTLGQGPEFLTYFQNEAQLEKSRLLSDRFSAERPKGSFSTLEIQRTEQGDSAMYLCASRWPVNTEAFFGQGTRLTVV.

Regarding this clone: The CDR3 is cut off 3 residues early in the read; its end comes from the germline J gene. This sequence joins TRBV7-6 and TRBJ1-5, with 7 positions matching TRBD1. Trimming took 1 base from V and 5 from J; bases not matched to a gene: 2. The CDR3 contains 14 residues. Germline assignment: CDR1 SGHVS and CDR2 FNYEAQ. The sequenced part of the CDR3 DNA is TGTGCCAGCAGCTTAGTGCAGGGGGATCAGCCC. It codes for CASSLVQGDQP. The whole CDR3 reads CASSLVQGDQPQHF.

This clone was seen a few times. The CDR3 end falls 3 residues outside the read, so it is completed with the germline J gene. V is TRBV5-1 and J is TRBJ2-7; 9 nucleotides match TRBD1. Germline trimming cut 3 bases from V and 5 bases from J; bases unmatched to any gene: 6. The V gene's germline CDR1 is SGHRS and CDR2 YFSETQ. There are 14 residues in the CDR3. The CDR3 region is CASSSGGTGNEQYF. The part of the CDR3 DNA that was read is TGCGCCAGCAGCTCTGGAGGGACAGGGAACGAG.

A note on this clone: The read terminates 3 residues before the CDR3 end, so the remaining end is supplied by the germline J gene. The chain recombines TRBV19 with TRBJ1-3, with 8 nucleotides matching TRBD1. Germline-derived CDR1 and CDR2 are LNHDA and SQIVND (reference sequence). The CDR3 contains 15 residues. With 5 bases clipped from V and 2 bases from J, the junction kept 5 bases outside the gene matches. CDR3 sequence reads: CASSEQGAPGNTIYF. The covered CDR3 bases are TGTGCCAGTAGTGAGCAGGGGGCGCCTGGAAACACC.

This clone was counted a few times. The missing CDR3 end, 3 residues past where the read stops, is filled in from the germline J gene. The sample carries other DNA sequences with the same CDR3. V and J are TRBV19 and TRBJ1-6, with 8 bases lining up with TRBD1. The CDR3 is 13 amino acids. Germline V gene lookup returns CDR1 LNHDA and CDR2 SQIVND (reference sequence). Unmatched junction bases numbered 4, after V lost 5 bases and J lost 10 bases. The part of the CDR3 DNA that was read is TGTGCCAGTAGTGCGGACAGGGACTCACCC. Translation gives CASSADRDSP. The whole CDR3 reads CASSADRDSPLHF. The full variable domain, in which reference TRBV19 and TRBJ1-6 provide the parts outside the CDR3, is DGGITQSPKYLFRKEGQNVTLSCEQNLNHDAMYWYRQDPGQGLRLIYYSQIVNDFQKGDIAEGYSVSREKKESFPLTVTSAQKNPTAFYLCASSADRDSPLHFGNGTRLTVT.

This clone was detected many times. The CDR3 is cut off 3 residues early in the read; its end comes from the germline J gene. The V and J genes are TRBV7-9 and TRBJ2-1; D unresolved. The CDR3 is made up of 13 amino acids. V lost 0 bases and J 5 bases, leaving 5 bases between the germline ends. Germline V gene lookup returns CDR1 SEHNR and CDR2 FQNEAQ (reference sequence). The CDR3 DNA, read in part, is TGTGCCAGCAGCTTAGCGGGCCACAATGAG. Its protein is CASSLAGHNE. The CDR3 in full is CASSLAGHNEQFF.

This clone was recorded many times. The CDR3 reads CASSRNFNYGYTF. The CDR3 bases that were read are TGTGCCAGCAGCAGAAATTTCAACTATGGC. J is TRBJ1-2 and V is TRBV6-2 or TRBV6-3; no reliable D call. The read ends 3 residues shy of where the CDR3 ends; the end is completed using the germline J gene. The CDR3 has 13 residues. Germline assignment: CDR1 MNHEY and CDR2 SVGEGT. Trimming pared 6 bases from V and 2 bases from J, leaving 10 bases between.

This clone was observed a few times. The sequenced fragment ends 3 residues before the CDR3 boundary, so the rest is inferred from the germline J gene. V usage is TRBV6-2 or TRBV6-3 and J usage is TRBJ2-7; 8 nucleotides agree with TRBD2. The V gene's germline CDR1 is MNHEY and CDR2 SVGEGT. Unmatched junction bases numbered 5, after V lost 4 bases and J lost 0 bases. The CDR3 consists of 15 residues. The CDR3: CASSSRAGVSYEQYF. The DNA read from the CDR3 is TGTGCCAGCAGTTCCCGAGCGGGGGTCTCCTACGAG.

On this clone: The read falls 3 residues short of the CDR3 end, and the missing part is taken from the germline J gene. The chain couples TRBV2 to TRBJ2-7; D gene ambiguous. The V gene's germline CDR1 is SNHLY and CDR2 FYNNEI. This CDR3 has 13 amino acids. The V end lost 5 bases, the J end lost 0 bases, and 8 bases lay between the germline ends. CDR3 bases read: TGTGCCAGCAGTATCAACAACTCCTACGAG. Translation gives CASSINNSYE. The full CDR3 sequence reads CASSINNSYEQYF.

This clone was seen many times. The read comes to an end 3 residues before the CDR3 does, leaving the germline J gene to fill in the end. The chain combines TRBV30 with TRBJ1-5; tentative D call: TRBD1 (5 bases). V lost 0 bases and J 2 bases, leaving 11 bases between the germline ends. Germline loops: CDR1 GTSNPN, CDR2 SVGIG (reference sequence). The CDR3 contains 15 residues. CDR3 bases read: TGTGCCTGGAGTGTCATTGGAGGGGGCAATCAGCCC. It codes for CAWSVIGGGNQP. The CDR3, in full, reads CAWSVIGGGNQPQHF. The full variable domain, rest sourced from reference TRBV30 and TRBJ1-5, is SQTIHQWPATLVQPVGSPLSLECTVEGTSNPNLYWYRQAAGRGLQLLFYSVGIGQISSEVPQNLSASRPQDRQFILSSKKLLLSDSGFYLCAWSVIGGGNQPQHFGDGTRLSIL.

This clone came up many times. Read coverage stops 3 residues before the CDR3 terminus; the germline J gene supplies the remainder. The J gene is TRBJ1-6, the V gene TRBV6-4, with 8 nucleotides matching TRBD1. The junction had 2 bases not matched to a gene; V was cut back by 3 bases and J by 7 bases. There are 14 residues in the CDR3. In germline, CDR1 is MRHNA, CDR2 SNTAGT. The DNA read from the CDR3 is TGTGCCAGCAGTGAGGGGACAGGCAATTCACCC. This translates into CASSEGTGNSP. The whole CDR3 sequence is CASSEGTGNSPLHF.

With respect to this clone: The CDR3 end falls 3 residues outside the read, so it is completed with the germline J gene. The chain combines TRBV2 with TRBJ2-7; D gene ambiguous. The ends were cut back, 1 base at V and 0 bases at J, with 13 bases in the middle. This CDR3 is 16 amino acids long. Germline CDR1 is SNHLY and CDR2 is FYNNEI. The CDR3 is CASSEDRVPPSYEQYF. The CDR3 DNA, read in part, is TGTGCCAGCAGTGAAGATAGGGTCCCCCCCTCCTACGAG.

In the case of this clone: The read terminates 3 residues before the CDR3 end, so the remaining end is supplied by the germline J gene. The rearrangement uses TRBV19 and TRBJ2-2; 10 bases agree with TRBD1. The CDR3 runs to 15 residues. J was trimmed by 6 bases and V by 6 bases; bases with no gene match: 7. Germline V gives CDR1 LNHDA, CDR2 SQIVND (reference sequence). CDR3 DNA (partial): TGTGCCAGTAGGGGTGGGACAGGGGAGGCCGGGGAG. Residues: CASRGGTGEAGE. The full CDR3 protein is CASRGGTGEAGELFF.

This clone was detected only a few times. The CDR3 end lies 3 residues beyond the end of the read and is filled in from the germline J gene. V and J are TRBV18 and TRBJ1-3; D is perhaps TRBD1 (5 bases). Germline V gene data show CDR1 as KGHSH and CDR2 as LQKENI. V was clipped by 3 bases and J by 0 bases, with 9 bases between them. The CDR3 covers 15 residues. The CDR3 is CASSPGGNSGNTIYF. The DNA read from the CDR3 is TGTGCCAGCTCACCCGGGGGGAACTCTGGAAACACC.